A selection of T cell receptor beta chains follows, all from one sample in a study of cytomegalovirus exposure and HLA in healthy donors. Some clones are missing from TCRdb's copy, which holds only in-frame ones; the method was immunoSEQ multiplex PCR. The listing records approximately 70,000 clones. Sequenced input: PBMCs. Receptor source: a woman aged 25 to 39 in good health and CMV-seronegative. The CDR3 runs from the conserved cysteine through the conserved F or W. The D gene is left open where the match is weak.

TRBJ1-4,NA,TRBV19,TGTGCCAGTAGTATAAGGACTCACGGCGCCAATGAAAAACTGTTTTTT,CASSIRTHGANEKLFF
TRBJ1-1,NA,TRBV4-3,TGCGCCAGCAGCCAAGTAGGACAAACCAACACTGAAGCTTTCTTT,CASSQVGQTNTEAFF
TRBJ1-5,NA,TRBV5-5,TGTGCCAGCAGCTCCACGGGGGGACTGCCTAATCAGCCCCAGCATTTT,CASSSTGGLPNQPQHF
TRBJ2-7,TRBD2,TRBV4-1,TGCGCCAGCAGCCAAGTCGGAACTAGCGGGAATTACGAGCAGTACTTC,CASSQVGTSGNYEQYF
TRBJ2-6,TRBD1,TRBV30,TGTGCCTTGACAGGGGATCCCTCTGGGGCCAACGTCCTGACTTTC,CALTGDPSGANVLTF
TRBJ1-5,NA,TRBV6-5,TGTGCCAGCAACGGGGCACGGGGGGAAGACCAGCATTTT,CASNGARGEDQHF
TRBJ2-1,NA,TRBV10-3,TGTGCCATCGAGAGGTCCAACAATGAGCAGTTCTTC,CAIERSNNEQFF
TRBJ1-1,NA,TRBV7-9,TGTGCCAGCAGCTTAAGCCCTGACACTGAAGCTTTCTTT,CASSLSPDTEAFF
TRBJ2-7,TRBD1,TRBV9,TGTGCCAGCAGCGGGGACAGGACCGAGCAGTACTTC,CASSGDRTEQYF
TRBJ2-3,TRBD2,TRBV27,TGTGCCAGCAGTTTAGGGCTAGCGGTTACAGATACGCAGTATTTT,CASSLGLAVTDTQYF
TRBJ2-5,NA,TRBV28,TGTGCCAGCCACCGGCTAGGTCGGGAGACCCAGTACTTC,CASHRLGRETQYF